Presented here are 5 T cell receptor beta chains from one specimen sequenced in a study of blood T cell repertoires in COVID-19. TCRdb's table, derived via immunoSEQ multiplex PCR, lists solely in-frame clones and lacks some. Among hundreds of thousands of clones listed, over 75% were seen once. Sequences were obtained from PBMCs or T cells enriched from blood (not recorded which). The source is a man aged 30-40 years who had recovered from COVID-19.

The chain uses TRBV7-6 and TRBJ1-4, with 8 nucleotides matching TRBD1. The CDR3 has 14 amino acids. Germline V gene sequence: CDR1 SGHVS, CDR2 FNYEAQ. J was trimmed by 6 bases and V by 1 base; bases with no gene match: 1. The CDR3 DNA sequence: TGTGCCAGCAGCTTAGAGACAGGGGATGAAAAACTGTTTTTT. This encodes CASSLETGDEKLFF.

The V gene is TRBV29-1, the J gene TRBJ2-1; no firm D call. Looked up from germline, CDR1 is SQVTM and CDR2 is ANQGSEA. V was trimmed by 6 bases and J by 10 bases, leaving 10 bases between them. CDR3 size: 10 residues. CDR3 in DNA: TGCAGCGTCATGACTCGGGAGCAGTTCTTC. Encoded protein: CSVMTREQFF.

The gene calls are TRBV7-9 and TRBJ2-7; the match to TRBD2 covers 12 bases. CDR1 is SEHNR, CDR2 FQNEAQ, per germline (reference sequence). The CDR3 extends over 15 amino acids. Trimming took 5 bases from V and 5 from J; bases not matched to a gene: 7. In nucleotides, the CDR3 is TGTGCCAGCAGCACCCTGACTAGCGGGAGCGACGAGCAGTACTTC. Its translation is CASSTLTSGSDEQYF.

The V call is TRBV5-1, the J call TRBJ1-1; D gene uncertain. The germline V gene has CDR1 SGHRS and CDR2 YFSETQ. The V end was cut by 7 bases, the J end by 4 bases, with 17 bases between. The CDR3 consists of 14 residues. CDR3 coding DNA: TGCGCCAGCGCACCCTGGGAGGGAGGCACTGAAGCTTTCTTT. Residues: CASAPWEGGTEAFF.

This clone came up a few times. This chain joins TRBV2 and TRBJ1-5; the match to TRBD1 covers 7 bases. There are 13 residues in the CDR3. J gave up 4 bases and V 6 bases, and 3 bases lay outside the gene matches. Germline-derived CDR1 and CDR2 are SNHLY and FYNNEI. This chain's CDR3 is CASRGQLNQPQHF. CDR3 DNA sequence: TGTGCCAGCAGGGGACAGCTAAATCAGCCCCAGCATTTT.